This T cell receptor (beta chain) was obtained from a study of OX40 agonist ivuxolimab in advanced cancers. Study details: Patients were dosed with the agonistic anti-OX40 (CD134) antibody ivuxolimab.

The data were produced by immunoSEQ multiplex PCR, yet TCRdb's version contains in-frame clones alone and is incomplete. The repertoire has about 62,000 clones, 70% to 85% of them found once; the top ten carry 2.4%. The CDR3 consists of 14 residues. Germline assignment: CDR1 MNHEY and CDR2 SMNVEV (reference sequence). V was cut by 3 bases and J by 3 bases, with 8 bases left in between. J is TRBJ1-4 and V is TRBV27; D call uncertain. The specimen comprised CD4+ or CD8+ T cells sorted from blood, sampled in a trial of the OX40 agonist ivuxolimab. The sequence was obtained from an adult with an advanced solid tumor such as melanoma, head and neck, liver or kidney cancer. CDR3 amino acids: CASSFGQPNEKLFF. In DNA, the CDR3 is TGTGCCAGCAGTTTCGGGCAGCCTAATGAAAAACTGTTTTTT.